Shown below are 28 T cell receptor beta chains from a single sample sequenced in a study of tumor-infiltrating lymphocytes in localized non-small cell lung cancer. The table came from immunoSEQ multiplex PCR; TCRdb's copy has only in-frame clones and leaves some out. Of around 8,900 clones in the sample, 72% are singletons; the top ten hold over 12%. The sample comprised lung tumor tissue. These receptors came from a human donor with non-small cell lung cancer.

The rearrangement uses TRBV4-2 and TRBJ1-1; no reliable D call. The CDR3 has 13 amino acids. The ends were cut back, 0 bases at V and 7 bases at J, with 9 bases in the middle. Germline lookup yields CDR1 LGHNA and CDR2 YNFKEQ. Here the CDR3 reads CASSQDTQGEAFF. In DNA, the CDR3 is TGTGCCAGCAGCCAAGATACCCAAGGTGAAGCTTTCTTT.

The rearrangement uses TRBV29-1 and TRBJ1-5; 8 bases line up with TRBD1. The germline gives CDR1 SQVTM, CDR2 ANQGSEA. V shed 6 bases and J 2 bases; nucleotides not matched to a gene: 9. CDR3 size: 15 residues. The CDR3 loop is CSVAGGAGGNQPQHF. Here the CDR3 DNA reads TGCAGCGTGGCAGGGGGCGCGGGCGGCAATCAGCCCCAGCATTTT. Complete variable domain (other parts from reference TRBV29-1 and TRBJ1-5): SAVISQKPSRDICQRGTSLTIQCQVDSQVTMMFWYRQQPGQSLTLIATANQGSEATYESGFVIDKFPISRPNLTFSTLTVSNMSPEDSSIYLCSVAGGAGGNQPQHFGDGTRLSIL.

This clone was seen once. The chain uses TRBV9 and TRBJ2-5, with D tentatively TRBD2 (6 bases). Trimming stripped 2 bases from V and 4 bases from J, with 15 bases between. CDR1 and CDR2 from the germline V gene are SGDLS and YYNGEE. The CDR3 has 15 amino acids. CDR3 DNA sequence: TGTGCCAGCAGCGTCAGTAGGACGGAGGGAGAGACCCAGTACTTC. This translates into CASSVSRTEGETQYF.

The chain employs TRBV10-3 and TRBJ1-2; D is perhaps TRBD1 (5 bases). CDR3 length: 12 amino acids. The germline V gene has CDR1 ENHRY and CDR2 SYGVKD. V gave up 6 bases and J gave up 2 bases, with 7 bases separating them. The CDR3 DNA sequence: TGTGCCATCAGCGGGGGAAACTATGGCTACACCTTC. Translation: CAISGGNYGYTF.

The chain carries TRBV11-3 and TRBJ2-3; 7 bases are shared with TRBD2. The CDR3 is 14 residues long. V shed 4 bases, J shed 5 bases, and the junction held 6 bases outside the gene matches. Germline loops: CDR1 SGHNT, CDR2 YENEEA. The CDR3 nucleotides read TGTGCCAGCAGCTCCAGCGGGGTTATAGATACGCAGTATTTT. Translation gives CASSSSGVIDTQYF.

The chain carries TRBV5-1 and TRBJ2-7; D is unresolved. Germline V gene sequence: CDR1 SGHRS, CDR2 YFSETQ. This CDR3 has 13 amino acids. V was trimmed by 4 bases and J by 5 bases, leaving 13 bases between them. The CDR3 loop is CASSPLGRNEQYF. The CDR3 coding sequence is TGCGCCAGCAGCCCCCTAGGGCGGAACGAGCAGTACTTC.

This chain uses TRBV9 with TRBJ1-1, with 8 bases matching TRBD1. CDR3 length: 14 amino acids. Germline CDR1 is SGDLS and CDR2 is YYNGEE. V was pared by 3 bases and J by 4 bases, with 5 bases of the junction left unmatched. The CDR3 loop is CASSETGTGTEAFF. CDR3 bases: TGTGCCAGCAGCGAAACCGGGACAGGCACTGAAGCTTTCTTT.

V and J are TRBV7-2 and TRBJ1-3, with TRBD1 identical over 7 bases. From germline, CDR1 is SGHTA and CDR2 FQGNSA. The V gene end was trimmed by 6 bases and the J gene end by 2 bases; junction bases not matched to a gene: 4. This CDR3 has 14 residues. The CDR3 region has the DNA TGTGCCAGCAGTTCACAGGGGACTGGAAACACCATATATTTT. Translation: CASSSQGTGNTIYF.

The rearrangement links TRBV7-2 to TRBJ2-2, with 7 bases identical to TRBD2. CDR3 length equals 14 residues. J lost 7 bases, V lost 2 bases, and 4 bases had no gene match. CDR1 and CDR2 (germline): SGHTA, FQGNSA. The CDR3 nucleotides read TGTGCCAGCAGCTTAAGGGAGGGCGGCGGGGAGCTGTTTTTT. Translating it yields CASSLREGGGELFF.

J is TRBJ2-7 and V is TRBV7-2; 10 nucleotides match TRBD1. This CDR3 is built from 14 residues. The V and J ends lost 4 bases and 8 bases, in that order; junction bases with no gene match: 8. CDR1 is SGHTA and CDR2 is FQGNSA in the germline V gene. In DNA, the CDR3 is TGTGCCAGCAGCTCCGTCCCGGGACAGGGGAAGCAGTACTTC. This codes for CASSSVPGQGKQYF.

This clone was seen only a few times. V is TRBV4-1 and J is TRBJ1-2, with D possibly TRBD1 on 6 matching bases. Trimming cost V 0 bases and J 8 bases, with 16 bases left between them. Germline V CDR1 and CDR2: MGHRA, YSYEKL. The CDR3 runs 15 residues. CDR3 nucleotide sequence: TGCGCCAGCAGCCAAGATCTGACGGGGGCGCGGGGCTACACCTTC. Encoded protein: CASSQDLTGARGYTF.

The V gene is TRBV14, the J gene TRBJ2-1; 9 bases fit TRBD2. Germline assignment: CDR1 SGHDN and CDR2 FVKESK. With 0 bases clipped from V and 0 bases from J, the junction kept 6 bases outside the gene matches. The CDR3 spans 18 residues. Written as DNA, the CDR3 is TGTGCCAGCAGCCAAGATACTAGCGGGCTTGGCTCCTACAATGAGCAGTTCTTC. Translating it yields CASSQDTSGLGSYNEQFF.

The chain employs TRBV9 and TRBJ1-1; D remains ambiguous. Germline V gene sequence: CDR1 SGDLS, CDR2 YYNGEE. CDR3 length equals 14 residues. With 3 bases removed from V and 1 base from J, the gap between germline ends came to 10 bases. The CDR3 region is CASSARLGNTEAFF. For the CDR3, the DNA is TGTGCCAGCAGCGCACGGCTGGGGAACACTGAAGCTTTCTTT.

This clone was picked up a small number of times. The gene calls are TRBV28 and TRBJ1-5; weak D call: TRBD1 (5 bases). V was clipped by 5 bases and J by 0 bases, with 8 bases between them. Germline CDR1 is MDHEN and CDR2 is SYDVKM. The CDR3 totals 14 residues. CDR3 amino acids: CASSRGVSNQPQHF. The DNA of the CDR3 is TGTGCCAGCAGTCGGGGGGTTAGCAATCAGCCCCAGCATTTT.

The J gene is TRBJ1-5, the V gene TRBV9; D might be TRBD1 (5 bases). The germline gives CDR1 SGDLS, CDR2 YYNGEE. Deletions cut 3 bases from V and 0 bases from J, with 13 bases between. The CDR3 consists of 16 residues. Here the CDR3 DNA reads TGTGCCAGCAGCGCTTTTGACAGCTATAGCAATCAGCCCCAGCATTTT. Its translation: CASSAFDSYSNQPQHF.

The rearrangement uses TRBV5-1 and TRBJ2-1; perhaps TRBD1 as D (5 bases). V was shortened by 2 bases and J by 5 bases, with 11 bases between the two germline ends. Per germline, CDR1 SGHRS and CDR2 YFSETQ. CDR3 size: 14 residues. CDR3 nucleotide sequence: TGCGCCAGCAGCTTAACAGGACCAAACAATGAGCAGTTCTTC. This encodes CASSLTGPNNEQFF.

V is TRBV4-3 and J is TRBJ1-2, with 7 bases identical to TRBD1. Unmatched junction bases numbered 10, after V lost 5 bases and J lost 4 bases. Looked up from germline, CDR1 is LGHNA and CDR2 is YSLEER. This CDR3 region has 15 residues. CDR3 in DNA: TGCGCCAGCAGCGGGGCAGGGGGGGCAATCTATGGCTACACCTTC. Translation gives CASSGAGGAIYGYTF.

The CDR3 protein is CASSYGPYEQYF. CDR3 nucleotide sequence: TGTGCCAGCAGTTACGGACCTTACGAGCAGTACTTC. The chain carries TRBV6-5 and TRBJ2-7; D not resolved. V lost 2 bases to trimming and J lost 4 bases, with 6 bases between them. The CDR3 has 12 residues. CDR1 MNHEY and CDR2 SVGAGI come from the germline V gene.

A few counts support this clone. This sequence joins TRBV11-2 and TRBJ1-1, with D maybe TRBD1 (6 bases). Trimming took off 8 bases at V and 4 bases at J, with 17 bases between the two ends. The germline CDR1 and CDR2 sequences are SGHAT and FQNNGV. This CDR3 region has 14 residues. This CDR3 is CASGRWGLSTEAFF. The CDR3 region has the DNA TGTGCCAGCGGCCGGTGGGGGCTGAGCACTGAAGCTTTCTTT.

This rearrangement joins TRBV4-2 to TRBJ2-3; 7 nucleotides align to TRBD1. V dropped 1 base and J dropped 2; count of bases not matched to a gene: 6. The germline V gene has CDR1 LGHNA and CDR2 YNFKEQ. This CDR3 contains 16 residues. The CDR3 sequence is CASSQGIEGATDTQYF. CDR3 sequence (DNA): TGTGCCAGCAGCCAAGGGATCGAGGGGGCCACAGATACGCAGTATTTT.

V is TRBV7-9 and J is TRBJ1-6, with D possibly TRBD1 on 5 matching bases. Deletions cut 3 bases from V and 9 bases from J, with 12 bases between. CDR1 is SEHNR, CDR2 FQNEAQ, per germline (reference sequence). The CDR3 sequence is 14 residues long. The CDR3: CASSFPGIISPLHF. The CDR3, as DNA: TGTGCCAGCAGCTTCCCAGGGATTATTTCACCCCTCCACTTT.

This clone was seen only a few times. V is TRBV14 and J is TRBJ2-2, with 7 bases identical to TRBD1. The germline V gene has CDR1 SGHDN and CDR2 FVKESK. The CDR3 totals 18 residues. The V gene end was trimmed by 5 bases and the J gene end by 1 base; junction bases not matched to a gene: 13. The DNA for the CDR3 is TGTGCCAGCAGCTCCCCCGGGACAGCACTTTTGAACACCGGGGAGCTGTTTTTT. It codes for CASSSPGTALLNTGELFF.

Relative to its sample, this clone is medium-sized. V gene TRBV19 combines with J gene TRBJ1-6; D is undetermined. CDR1 LNHDA and CDR2 SQIVND come from the germline V gene (reference sequence). This CDR3 region has 14 residues. The V and J ends lost 5 bases and 7 bases respectively, with 12 bases between them. This CDR3 is CASSPRERNSPLHF. Here the CDR3 DNA reads TGTGCCAGTAGTCCCCGGGAGCGAAATTCACCCCTCCACTTT.

This clone was observed a few times. V usage is TRBV19 and J usage is TRBJ1-1; 8 bases agree with TRBD1. The CDR3 loop spans 19 amino acids. CDR1 and CDR2 from the germline V gene are LNHDA and SQIVND (reference sequence). The V and J ends lost 6 bases and 0 bases, in that order; junction bases with no gene match: 18. The CDR3 bases are TGTGCCAGTAGATGGAGGGACAGGCGGTTTGAGTGGGTGAACACTGAAGCTTTCTTT. This gives the protein CASRWRDRRFEWVNTEAFF. The full variable domain, its missing parts supplied by reference TRBV19 and TRBJ1-1, is DGGITQSPKYLFRKEGQNVTLSCEQNLNHDAMYWYRQDPGQGLRLIYYSQIVNDFQKGDIAEGYSVSREKKESFPLTVTSAQKNPTAFYLCASRWRDRRFEWVNTEAFFGQGTRLTVV.

The chain employs TRBV6-5 and TRBJ2-1; 10 positions match TRBD1. V shed 6 bases, J shed 5 bases, and the junction held 7 bases outside the gene matches. Germline V gives CDR1 MNHEY, CDR2 SVGAGI. The CDR3 covers 15 residues. Here the CDR3 reads CASSLGQGGHNEQFF. The DNA of the CDR3 is TGTGCCAGCAGCCTCGGACAGGGGGGACACAATGAGCAGTTCTTC.

The chain combines TRBV5-4 with TRBJ1-1, with D perhaps matching TRBD1 (6 bases). CDR1 is SGHNT and CDR2 is YYREEE in the germline V gene (reference sequence). The CDR3 has 14 residues. Trimming removed 4 bases at V and 1 base at J, with 11 bases between. The CDR3 bases are TGTGCCAGCAGCATCGGACAGAGGAACACTGAAGCTTTCTTT. This encodes CASSIGQRNTEAFF.

This rearrangement joins TRBV15 to TRBJ2-3; D is possibly TRBD2 (6 bases). Germline CDR1 reads LNHNV; CDR2 reads YYDKDF (reference sequence). The CDR3 is 18 amino acids. The V end was cut by 1 base, the J end by 1 base, with 18 bases between. Here the CDR3 DNA reads TGTGCCACCAGCAGAGCAGGCGCGGGGTATAGGGGCACAGATACGCAGTATTTT. Its translation is CATSRAGAGYRGTDTQYF.

This chain links TRBV5-1 with TRBJ2-3; the D gene is possibly TRBD2 (6 bases). The CDR3 contains 15 residues. Germline CDR1 is SGHRS and CDR2 is YFSETQ. V dropped 3 bases and J dropped 3 bases, with 14 bases sitting between them. DNA of the CDR3: TGCGCCAGCAGCTCCTCGGGACTGGAGACAGATACGCAGTATTTT. Encoded protein: CASSSSGLETDTQYF.